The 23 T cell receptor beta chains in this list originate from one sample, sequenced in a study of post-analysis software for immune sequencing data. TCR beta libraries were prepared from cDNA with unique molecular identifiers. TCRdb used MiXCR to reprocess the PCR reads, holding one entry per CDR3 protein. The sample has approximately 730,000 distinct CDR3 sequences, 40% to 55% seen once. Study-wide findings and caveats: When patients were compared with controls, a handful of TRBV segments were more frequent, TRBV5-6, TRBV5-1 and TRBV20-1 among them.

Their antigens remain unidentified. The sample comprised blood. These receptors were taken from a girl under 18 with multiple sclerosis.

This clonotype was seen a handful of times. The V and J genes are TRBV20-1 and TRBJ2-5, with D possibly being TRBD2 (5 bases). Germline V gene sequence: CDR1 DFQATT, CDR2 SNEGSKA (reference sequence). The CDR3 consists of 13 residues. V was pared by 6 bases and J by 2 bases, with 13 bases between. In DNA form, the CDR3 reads TGCAGTGCGGGGTTAGCGATTCAAGAGACCCAGTACTTC. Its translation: CSAGLAIQETQYF.

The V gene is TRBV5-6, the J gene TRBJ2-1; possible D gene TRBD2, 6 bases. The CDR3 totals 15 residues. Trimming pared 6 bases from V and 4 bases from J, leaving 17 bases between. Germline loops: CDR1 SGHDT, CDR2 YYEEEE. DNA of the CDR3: TGTGCCAGCAACCAATTAGCGGATCCATACAATGAGCAGTTCTTC. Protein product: CASNQLADPYNEQFF.

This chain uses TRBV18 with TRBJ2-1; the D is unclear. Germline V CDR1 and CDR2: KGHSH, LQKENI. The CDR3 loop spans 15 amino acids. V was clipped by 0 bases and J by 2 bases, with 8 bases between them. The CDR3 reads CASSPPLSAYNEQFF. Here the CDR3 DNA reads TGTGCCAGCTCACCACCCTTAAGCGCCTACAATGAGCAGTTCTTC.

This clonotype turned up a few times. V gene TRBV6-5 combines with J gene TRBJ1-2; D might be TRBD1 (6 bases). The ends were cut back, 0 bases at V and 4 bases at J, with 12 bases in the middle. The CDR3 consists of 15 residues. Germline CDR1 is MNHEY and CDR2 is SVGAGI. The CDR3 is CASSYSAGAGYGYTF. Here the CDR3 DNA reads TGTGCCAGCAGTTACTCGGCAGGGGCTGGCTATGGCTACACCTTC.

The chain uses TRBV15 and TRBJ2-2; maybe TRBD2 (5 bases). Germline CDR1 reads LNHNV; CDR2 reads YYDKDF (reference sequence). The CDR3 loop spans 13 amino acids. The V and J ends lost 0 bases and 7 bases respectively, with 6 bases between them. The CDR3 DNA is TGTGCCACCAGCAGAGACGGGGTCGGGGAGCTGTTTTTT. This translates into CATSRDGVGELFF.

This CDR3 reads CATSIGTASSYEQYF. CDR3 in DNA: TGTGCCACCAGCATCGGGACAGCCAGCTCCTACGAGCAGTACTTC. The V and J genes are TRBV15 and TRBJ2-7; 7 positions agree with TRBD1. Germline CDR1 LNHNV, CDR2 YYDKDF (reference sequence). The CDR3 runs 15 residues. V gave up 4 bases and J gave up 0 bases; unmatched junction bases: 6.

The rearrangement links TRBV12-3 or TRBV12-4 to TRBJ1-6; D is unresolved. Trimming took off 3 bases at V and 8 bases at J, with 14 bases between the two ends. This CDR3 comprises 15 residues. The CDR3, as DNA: TGTGCCAGCAGTTTTAGCCCTGTCGGGGATTCACCCCTCCACTTT. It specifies CASSFSPVGDSPLHF.

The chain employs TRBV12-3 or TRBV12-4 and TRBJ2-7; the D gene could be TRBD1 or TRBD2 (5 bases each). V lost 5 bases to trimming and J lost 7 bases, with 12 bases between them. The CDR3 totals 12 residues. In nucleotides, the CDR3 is TGTGCCAGCAGTCCGGGACGCGAGGAGCAGTACTTC. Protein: CASSPGREEQYF.

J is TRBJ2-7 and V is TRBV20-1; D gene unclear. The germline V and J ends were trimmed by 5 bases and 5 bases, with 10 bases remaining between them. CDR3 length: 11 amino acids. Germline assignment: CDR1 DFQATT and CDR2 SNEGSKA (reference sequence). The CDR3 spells CSAHRGDEQYF. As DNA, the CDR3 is TGCAGTGCTCACCGTGGGGACGAGCAGTACTTC.

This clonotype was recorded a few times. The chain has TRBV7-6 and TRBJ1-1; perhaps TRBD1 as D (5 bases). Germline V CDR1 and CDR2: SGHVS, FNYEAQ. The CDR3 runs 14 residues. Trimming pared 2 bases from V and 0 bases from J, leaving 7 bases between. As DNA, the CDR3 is TGTGCCAGCAGCTTACGGGACCTGAACACTGAAGCTTTCTTT. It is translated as CASSLRDLNTEAFF. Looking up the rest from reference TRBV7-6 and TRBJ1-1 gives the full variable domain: GAGVSQSPRYKVTKRGQDVALRCDPISGHVSLYWYRQALGQGPEFLTYFNYEAQQDKSGLPNDRFSAERPEGSISTLTIQRTEQRDSAMYRCASSLRDLNTEAFFGQGTRLTVV.

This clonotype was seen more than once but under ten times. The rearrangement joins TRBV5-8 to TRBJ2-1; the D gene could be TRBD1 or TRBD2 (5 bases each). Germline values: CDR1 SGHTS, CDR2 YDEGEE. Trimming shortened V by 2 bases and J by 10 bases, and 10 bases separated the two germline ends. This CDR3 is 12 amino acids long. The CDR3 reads CASSFGTQEQFF. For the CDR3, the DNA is TGTGCCAGCAGCTTCGGGACCCAGGAGCAGTTCTTC.

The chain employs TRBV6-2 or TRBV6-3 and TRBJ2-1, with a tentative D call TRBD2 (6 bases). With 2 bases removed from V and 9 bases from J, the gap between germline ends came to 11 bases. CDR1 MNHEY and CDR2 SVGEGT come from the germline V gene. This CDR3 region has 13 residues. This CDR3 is CASSYPAGGEQFF. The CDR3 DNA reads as TGTGCCAGCAGTTACCCAGCGGGTGGTGAGCAGTTCTTC.

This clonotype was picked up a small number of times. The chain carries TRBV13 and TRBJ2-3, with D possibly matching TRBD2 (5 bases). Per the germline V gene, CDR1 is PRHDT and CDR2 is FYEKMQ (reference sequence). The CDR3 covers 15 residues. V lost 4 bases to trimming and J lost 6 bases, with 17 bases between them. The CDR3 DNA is TGTGCCAGCAGCTCCTCCGGGGTTGAGTTGGATACGCAGTATTTT. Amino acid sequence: CASSSSGVELDTQYF.

CDR3 residues: CASSLRARGNEQYF. DNA for the CDR3: TGTGCCAGCAGTCTCAGGGCCCGGGGGAACGAGCAGTACTTC. The chain has TRBV27 and TRBJ2-7; a possible D gene is TRBD2 (6 bases). Germline V CDR1 and CDR2: MNHEY, SMNVEV (reference sequence). This CDR3 is 14 amino acids long. V was clipped by 5 bases and J by 5 bases, with 16 bases between them.

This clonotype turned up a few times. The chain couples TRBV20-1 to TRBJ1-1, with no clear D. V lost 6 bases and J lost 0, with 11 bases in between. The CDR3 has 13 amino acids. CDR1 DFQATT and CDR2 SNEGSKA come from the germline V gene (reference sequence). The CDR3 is CSAKRVMNTEAFF. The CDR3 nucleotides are TGCAGTGCCAAGAGGGTCATGAACACTGAAGCTTTCTTT.

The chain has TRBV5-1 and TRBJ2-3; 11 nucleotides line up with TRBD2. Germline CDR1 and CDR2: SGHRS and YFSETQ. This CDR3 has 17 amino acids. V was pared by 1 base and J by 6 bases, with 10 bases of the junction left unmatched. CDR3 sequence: CASSLLAGGPGEDTQYF. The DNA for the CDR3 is TGCGCCAGCAGCTTGCTAGCGGGAGGCCCCGGCGAGGATACGCAGTATTTT.

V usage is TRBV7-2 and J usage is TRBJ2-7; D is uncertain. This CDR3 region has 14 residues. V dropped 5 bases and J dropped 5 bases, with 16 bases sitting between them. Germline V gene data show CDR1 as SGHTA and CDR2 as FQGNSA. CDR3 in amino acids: CASSVMAVVNEQYF. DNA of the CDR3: TGTGCCAGCAGCGTAATGGCAGTTGTCAACGAGCAGTACTTC.

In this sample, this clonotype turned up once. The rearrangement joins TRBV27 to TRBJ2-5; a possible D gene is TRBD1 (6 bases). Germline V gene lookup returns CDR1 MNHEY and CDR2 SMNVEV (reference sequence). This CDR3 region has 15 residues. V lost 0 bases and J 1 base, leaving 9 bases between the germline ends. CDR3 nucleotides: TGTGCCAGCAGTTTATCGGAAGGGGGCCAAGAGACCCAGTACTTC. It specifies CASSLSEGGQETQYF.

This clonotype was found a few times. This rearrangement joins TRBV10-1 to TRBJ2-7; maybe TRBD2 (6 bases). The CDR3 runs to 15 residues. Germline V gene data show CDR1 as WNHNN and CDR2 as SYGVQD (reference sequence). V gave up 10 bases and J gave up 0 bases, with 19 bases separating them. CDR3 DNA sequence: TGCGCCACCGATAGAATAGCGGCGAGCTCCTACGAGCAGTACTTC. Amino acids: CATDRIAASSYEQYF.

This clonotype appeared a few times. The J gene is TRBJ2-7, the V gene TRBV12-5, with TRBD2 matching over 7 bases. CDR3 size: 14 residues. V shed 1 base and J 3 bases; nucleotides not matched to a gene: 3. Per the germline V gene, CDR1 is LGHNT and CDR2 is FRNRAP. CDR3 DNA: TGTGCTAGTGGTTTGGGACTAGCAGACTACGAGCAGTACTTC. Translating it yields CASGLGLADYEQYF.

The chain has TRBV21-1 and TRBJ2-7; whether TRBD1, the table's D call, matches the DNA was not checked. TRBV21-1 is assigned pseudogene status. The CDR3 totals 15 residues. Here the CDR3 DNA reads TGTGCCAGCAGCTCCGAACAGGGCCCCACCTACGAGCAGTACTTC. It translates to CASSSEQGPTYEQYF.

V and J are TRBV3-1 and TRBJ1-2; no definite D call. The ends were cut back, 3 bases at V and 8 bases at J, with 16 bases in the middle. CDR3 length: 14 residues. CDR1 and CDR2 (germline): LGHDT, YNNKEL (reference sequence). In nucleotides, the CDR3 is TGTGCCAGCAGCCAGATGGACGGTCCTGAGGGCTACACCTTC. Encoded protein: CASSQMDGPEGYTF. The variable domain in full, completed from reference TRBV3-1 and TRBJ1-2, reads DTAVSQTPKYLVTQMGNDKSIKCEQNLGHDTMYWYKQDSKKFLKIMFSYNNKELIINETVPNRFSPKSPDKAHLNLHINSLELGDSAVYFCASSQMDGPEGYTFGSGTRLTVV.

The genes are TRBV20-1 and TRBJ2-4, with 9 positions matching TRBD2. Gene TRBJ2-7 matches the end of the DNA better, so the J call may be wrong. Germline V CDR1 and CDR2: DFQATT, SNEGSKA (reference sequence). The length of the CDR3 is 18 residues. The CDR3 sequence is CSVVRRGGLLSHYYEQYF. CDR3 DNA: TGCAGTGTTGTGAGGCGGGGGGGTCTTTTATCACACTACTACGAGCAGTACTTC.